This T cell receptor beta chain emerged from a study of T cell responses to AZD1222 COVID-19 vaccine. Study details: Some second doses came at about 4 weeks and others at about 12 weeks; these were pooled.

CDR3 size: 14 residues. Germline V gene sequence: CDR1 SGHVS, CDR2 FNYEAQ. V shed 7 bases, J shed 6 bases, and the junction held 6 bases outside the gene matches. This table comes from immunoSEQ multiplex PCR, and its TCRdb copy is limited to in-frame clones, with some not included. This table has 75,000 to 95,000 clones, around nine tenths appearing once. Comment on this clone: Antigen unknown.

Study-wide findings and caveats: Among the donors, most were white British and more were female, and clonal diversity was possibly underestimated. Spike-spanning, vaccine-associated CD4 TCRs were dominant at 160-218 and 743-854. Spike-specific TCR breadth and depth rose after two AZD1222 doses.

The sequence was obtained from an adult in good health. The sample in question was peripheral blood, obtained on day 0 of AZD1222 vaccination. The rearrangement joins TRBV7-6 to TRBJ1-6; 7 nucleotides match TRBD1. This CDR3 reads CASNTGARNSPLHF. CDR3 bases: TGTGCCAGCAATACAGGGGCGCGTAATTCACCCCTCCACTTT.